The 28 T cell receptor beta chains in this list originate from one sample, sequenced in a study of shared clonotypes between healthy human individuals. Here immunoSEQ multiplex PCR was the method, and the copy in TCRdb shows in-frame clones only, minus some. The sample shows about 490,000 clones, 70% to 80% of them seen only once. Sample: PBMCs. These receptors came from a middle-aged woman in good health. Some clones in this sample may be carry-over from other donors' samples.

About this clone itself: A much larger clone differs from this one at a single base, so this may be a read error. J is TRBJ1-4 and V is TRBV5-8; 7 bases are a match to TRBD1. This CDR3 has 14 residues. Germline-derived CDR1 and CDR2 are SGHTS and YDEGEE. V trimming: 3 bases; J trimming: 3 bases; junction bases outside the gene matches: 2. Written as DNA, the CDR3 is TGTGCCAGCAGCTCGGGACAGTCTAATGAAAAACTGTTTTTT. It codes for CASSSGQSNEKLFF.

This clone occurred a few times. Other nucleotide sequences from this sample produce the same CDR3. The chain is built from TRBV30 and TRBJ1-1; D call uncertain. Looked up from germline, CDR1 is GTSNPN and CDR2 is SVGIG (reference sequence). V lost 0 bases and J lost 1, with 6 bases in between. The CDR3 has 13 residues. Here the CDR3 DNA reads TGTGCCTGGAGTGTGCGGGAGAACACTGAAGCTTTCTTT. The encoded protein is CAWSVRENTEAFF. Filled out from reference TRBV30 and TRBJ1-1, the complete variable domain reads SQTIHQWPATLVQPVGSPLSLECTVEGTSNPNLYWYRQAAGRGLQLLFYSVGIGQISSEVPQNLSASRPQDRQFILSSKKLLLSDSGFYLCAWSVRENTEAFFGQGTRLTVV.

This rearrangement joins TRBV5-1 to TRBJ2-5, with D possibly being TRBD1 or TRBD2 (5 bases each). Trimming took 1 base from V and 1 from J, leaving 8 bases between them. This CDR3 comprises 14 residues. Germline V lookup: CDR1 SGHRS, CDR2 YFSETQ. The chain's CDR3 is CASSLKGRQETQYF. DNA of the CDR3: TGCGCCAGCAGCTTGAAGGGACGCCAAGAGACCCAGTACTTC. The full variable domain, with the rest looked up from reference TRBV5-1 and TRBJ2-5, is KAGVTQTPRYLIKTRGQQVTLSCSPISGHRSVSWYQQTPGQGLQFLFEYFSETQRNKGNFPGRFSGRQFSNSRSEMNVSTLELGDSALYLCASSLKGRQETQYFGPGTRLLVL.

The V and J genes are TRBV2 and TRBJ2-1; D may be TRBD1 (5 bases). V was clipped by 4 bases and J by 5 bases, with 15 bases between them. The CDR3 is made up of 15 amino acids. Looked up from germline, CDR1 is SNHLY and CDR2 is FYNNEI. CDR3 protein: CASSGTGALNNEQFF. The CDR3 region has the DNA TGTGCCAGCAGTGGAACAGGAGCCCTTAACAATGAGCAGTTCTTC.

Here the CDR3 reads CASSNKTKRETQYF. DNA of the CDR3: TGTGCCAGCAGCAATAAGACTAAGCGGGAGACCCAGTACTTC. The V and J genes are TRBV27 and TRBJ2-5; possible D gene TRBD2, 5 bases. The germline V gene encodes CDR1 MNHEY and CDR2 SMNVEV (reference sequence). The CDR3 is made up of 14 amino acids. V was pared by 6 bases and J by 5 bases, with 16 bases between.

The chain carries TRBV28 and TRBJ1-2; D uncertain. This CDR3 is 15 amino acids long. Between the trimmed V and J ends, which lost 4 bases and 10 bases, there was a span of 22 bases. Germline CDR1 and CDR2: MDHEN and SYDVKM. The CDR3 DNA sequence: TGTGCCAGCAGTTCCAATATCGGGCTGCGCCGGTTCTACACCTTC. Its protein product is CASSSNIGLRRFYTF.

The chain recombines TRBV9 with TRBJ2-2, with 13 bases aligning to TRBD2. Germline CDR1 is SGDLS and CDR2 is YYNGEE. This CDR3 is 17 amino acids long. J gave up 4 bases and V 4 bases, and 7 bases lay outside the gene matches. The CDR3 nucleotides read TGTGCCAGCAGCTCAGGAGGACTAGCGGGGGTCACCGGGGAGCTGTTTTTT. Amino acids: CASSSGGLAGVTGELFF.

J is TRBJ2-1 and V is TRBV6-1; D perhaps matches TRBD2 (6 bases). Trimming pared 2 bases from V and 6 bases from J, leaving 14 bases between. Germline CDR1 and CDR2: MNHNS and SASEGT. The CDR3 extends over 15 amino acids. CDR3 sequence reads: CASSELAGMGNEQFF. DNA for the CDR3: TGTGCCAGCAGTGAACTGGCGGGAATGGGCAATGAGCAGTTCTTC.

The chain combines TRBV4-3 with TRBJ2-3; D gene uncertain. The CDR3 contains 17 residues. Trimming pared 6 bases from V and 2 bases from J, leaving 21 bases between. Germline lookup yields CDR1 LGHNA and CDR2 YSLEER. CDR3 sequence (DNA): TGCGCCAGCAGTCAGAATTACATGGGCGGATACACAGATACGCAGTATTTT. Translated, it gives CASSQNYMGGYTDTQYF.

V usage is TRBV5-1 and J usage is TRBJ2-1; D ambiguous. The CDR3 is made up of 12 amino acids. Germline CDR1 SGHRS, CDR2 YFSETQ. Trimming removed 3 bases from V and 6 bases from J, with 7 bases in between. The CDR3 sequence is CASSSSGNEQFF. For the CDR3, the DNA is TGCGCCAGCAGCTCGTCCGGCAATGAGCAGTTCTTC. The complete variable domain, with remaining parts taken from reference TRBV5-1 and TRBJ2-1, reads KAGVTQTPRYLIKTRGQQVTLSCSPISGHRSVSWYQQTPGQGLQFLFEYFSETQRNKGNFPGRFSGRQFSNSRSEMNVSTLELGDSALYLCASSSSGNEQFFGPGTRLTVL.

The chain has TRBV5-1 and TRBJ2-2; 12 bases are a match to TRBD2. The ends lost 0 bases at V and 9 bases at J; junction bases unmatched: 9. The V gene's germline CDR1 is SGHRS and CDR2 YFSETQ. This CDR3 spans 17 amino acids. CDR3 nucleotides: TGCGCCAGCAGCTTGGCCCCGGCTAGCGGGAGGGTCCGGGAGCTGTTTTTT. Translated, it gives CASSLAPASGRVRELFF.

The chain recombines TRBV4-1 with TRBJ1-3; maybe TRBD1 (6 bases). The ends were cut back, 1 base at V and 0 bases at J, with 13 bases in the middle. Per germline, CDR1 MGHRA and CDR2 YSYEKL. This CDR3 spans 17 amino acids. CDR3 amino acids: CASSQADSFASGNTIYF. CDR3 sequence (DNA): TGCGCCAGCAGCCAAGCGGACAGCTTCGCCTCTGGAAACACCATATATTTT.

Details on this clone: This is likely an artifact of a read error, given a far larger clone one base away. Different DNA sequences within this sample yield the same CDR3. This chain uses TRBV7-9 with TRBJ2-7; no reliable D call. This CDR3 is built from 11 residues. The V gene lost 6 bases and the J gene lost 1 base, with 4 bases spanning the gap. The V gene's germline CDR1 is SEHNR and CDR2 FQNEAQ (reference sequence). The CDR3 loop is CASSFSYEQYF. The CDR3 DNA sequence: TGTGCCAGCAGTTTTTCCTACGAGCAGTACTTC.

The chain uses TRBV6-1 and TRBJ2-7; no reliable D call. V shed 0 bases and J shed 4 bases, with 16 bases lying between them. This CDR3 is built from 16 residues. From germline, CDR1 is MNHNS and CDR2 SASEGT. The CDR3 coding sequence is TGTGCCAGCAGTGAAGCGCAACTTGGAAGTGGATACGAGCAGTACTTC. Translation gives CASSEAQLGSGYEQYF.

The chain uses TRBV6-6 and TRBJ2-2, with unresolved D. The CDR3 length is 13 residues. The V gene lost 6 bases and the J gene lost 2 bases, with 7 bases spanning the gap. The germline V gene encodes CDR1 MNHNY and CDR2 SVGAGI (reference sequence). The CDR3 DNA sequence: TGTGCCAGCAGGCCCCCCAACACCGGGGAGCTGTTTTTT. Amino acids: CASRPPNTGELFF.

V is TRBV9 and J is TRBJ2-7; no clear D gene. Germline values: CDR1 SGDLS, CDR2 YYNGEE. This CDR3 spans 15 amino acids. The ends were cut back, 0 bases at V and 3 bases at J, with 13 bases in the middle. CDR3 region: CASSVAPSAVYEQYF. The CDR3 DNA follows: TGTGCCAGCAGCGTAGCTCCCTCAGCTGTCTACGAGCAGTACTTC.

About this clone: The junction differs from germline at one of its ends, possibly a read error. The CDR3 region is CASSLTAGVYNEQFF. In nucleotides, the CDR3 is TGTGCTAGCAGCTTAACAGCGGGGGTCTACAATGAGCAGTTCTTC. This chain joins TRBV7-7 and TRBJ2-1; 8 bases line up with TRBD2. The CDR3 contains 15 residues. In germline, CDR1 is SSHAT, CDR2 FNYEAQ (reference sequence).

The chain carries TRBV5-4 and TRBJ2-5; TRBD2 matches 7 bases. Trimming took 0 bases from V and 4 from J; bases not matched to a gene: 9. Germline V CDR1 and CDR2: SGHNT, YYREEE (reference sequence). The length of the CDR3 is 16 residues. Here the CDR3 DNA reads TGTGCCAGCAGCTTGGCAGGAGAAGGGAGGGGAGAGACCCAGTACTTC. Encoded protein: CASSLAGEGRGETQYF. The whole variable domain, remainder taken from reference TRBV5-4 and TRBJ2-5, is ETGVTQSPTHLIKTRGQQVTLRCSSQSGHNTVSWYQQALGQGPQFIFQYYREEENGRGNFPPRFSGLQFPNYSSELNVNALELDDSALYLCASSLAGEGRGETQYFGPGTRLLVL.

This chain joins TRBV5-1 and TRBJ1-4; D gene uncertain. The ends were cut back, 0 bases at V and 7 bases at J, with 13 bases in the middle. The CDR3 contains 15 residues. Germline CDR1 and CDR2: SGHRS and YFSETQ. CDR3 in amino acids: CASSLGGRAFEKLFF. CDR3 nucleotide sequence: TGCGCCAGCAGCTTGGGCGGTAGGGCATTTGAAAAACTGTTTTTT. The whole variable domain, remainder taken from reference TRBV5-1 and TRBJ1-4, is KAGVTQTPRYLIKTRGQQVTLSCSPISGHRSVSWYQQTPGQGLQFLFEYFSETQRNKGNFPGRFSGRQFSNSRSEMNVSTLELGDSALYLCASSLGGRAFEKLFFGSGTQLSVL.

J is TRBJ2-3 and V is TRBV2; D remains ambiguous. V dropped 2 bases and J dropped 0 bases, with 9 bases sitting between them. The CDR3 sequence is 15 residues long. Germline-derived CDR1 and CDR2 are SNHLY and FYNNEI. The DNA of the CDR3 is TGTGCCAGCAGTGAATGGTACGGCAGCACAGATACGCAGTATTTT. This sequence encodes CASSEWYGSTDTQYF.

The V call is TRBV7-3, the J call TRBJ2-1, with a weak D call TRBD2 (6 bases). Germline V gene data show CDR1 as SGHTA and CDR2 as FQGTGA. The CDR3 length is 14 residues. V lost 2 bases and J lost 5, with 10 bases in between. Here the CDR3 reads CASSLGLTHNEQFF. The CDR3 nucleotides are TGTGCCAGCAGCTTAGGACTAACCCACAATGAGCAGTTCTTC. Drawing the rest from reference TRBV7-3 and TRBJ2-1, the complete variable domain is GAGVSQTPSNKVTEKGKYVELRCDPISGHTALYWYRQSLGQGPEFLIYFQGTGAADDSGLPNDRFFAVRPEGSVSTLKIQRTERGDSAVYLCASSLGLTHNEQFFGPGTRLTVL.

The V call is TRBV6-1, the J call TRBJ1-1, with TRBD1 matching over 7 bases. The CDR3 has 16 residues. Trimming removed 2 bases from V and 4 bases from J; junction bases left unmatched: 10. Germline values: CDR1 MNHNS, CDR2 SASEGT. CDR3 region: CASSESKGRGTTEAFF. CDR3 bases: TGTGCCAGCAGTGAATCTAAAGGCAGGGGGACCACTGAAGCTTTCTTT.

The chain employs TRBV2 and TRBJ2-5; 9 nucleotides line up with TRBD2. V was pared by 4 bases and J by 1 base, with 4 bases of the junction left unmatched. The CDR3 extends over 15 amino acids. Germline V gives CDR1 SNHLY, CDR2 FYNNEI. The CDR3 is CASSVAGGLQETQYF. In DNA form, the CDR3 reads TGTGCCAGCAGTGTGGCGGGAGGGCTCCAAGAGACCCAGTACTTC.

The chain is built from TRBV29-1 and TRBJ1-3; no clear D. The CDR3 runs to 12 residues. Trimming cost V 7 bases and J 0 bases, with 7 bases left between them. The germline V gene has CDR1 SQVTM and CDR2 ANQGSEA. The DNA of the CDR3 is TGCAGCGCCCTAGGCTCTGGAAACACCATATATTTT. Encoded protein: CSALGSGNTIYF.

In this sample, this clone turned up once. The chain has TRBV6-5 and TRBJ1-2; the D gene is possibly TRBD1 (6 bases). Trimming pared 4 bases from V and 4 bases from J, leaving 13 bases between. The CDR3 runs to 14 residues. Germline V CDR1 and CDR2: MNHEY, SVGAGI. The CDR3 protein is CASSSPTRGYGYTF. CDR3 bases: TGTGCCAGCAGTTCCCCGACCAGGGGCTATGGCTACACCTTC.

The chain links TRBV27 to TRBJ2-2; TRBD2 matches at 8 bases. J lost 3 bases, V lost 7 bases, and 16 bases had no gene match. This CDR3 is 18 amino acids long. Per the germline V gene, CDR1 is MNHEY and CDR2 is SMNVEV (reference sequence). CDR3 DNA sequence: TGTGCCAGCAAAATGACTCCTGCATTAGCGGGGTACACCGGGGAGCTGTTTTTT. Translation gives CASKMTPALAGYTGELFF.

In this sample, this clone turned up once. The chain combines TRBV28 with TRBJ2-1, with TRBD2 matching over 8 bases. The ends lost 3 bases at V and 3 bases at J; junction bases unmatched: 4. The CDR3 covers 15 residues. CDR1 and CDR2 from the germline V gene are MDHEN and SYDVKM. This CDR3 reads CASSLGSGDYNEQFF. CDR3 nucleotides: TGTGCCAGCAGTTTGGGTAGCGGGGACTACAATGAGCAGTTCTTC.

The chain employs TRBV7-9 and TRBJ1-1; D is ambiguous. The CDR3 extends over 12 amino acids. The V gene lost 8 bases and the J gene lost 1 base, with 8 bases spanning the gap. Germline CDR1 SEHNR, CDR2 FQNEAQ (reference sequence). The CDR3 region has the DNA TGTGCCAGCGGCACTAAGAACACTGAAGCTTTCTTT. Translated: CASGTKNTEAFF. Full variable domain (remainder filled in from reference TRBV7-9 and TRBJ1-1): DTGVSQNPRHKITKRGQNVTFRCDPISEHNRLYWYRQTLGQGPEFLTYFQNEAQLEKSRLLSDRFSAERPKGSFSTLEIQRTEQGDSAMYLCASGTKNTEAFFGQGTRLTVV.